A single sample is the source of the 5 T cell receptor beta chains below, sequenced in a study. MiXCR, run by TCRdb on the reads, gives a single entry per CDR3 protein. The sample shows over 14,000 distinct CDR3 sequences, roughly a third of them seen only once. The sequencing input was blood. Receptors originate from a human donor.

V is TRBV4-1 and J is TRBJ2-1; unclear D gene. Germline V gene sequence: CDR1 MGHRA, CDR2 YSYEKL. The CDR3 totals 18 residues. V lost 3 bases, J lost 10 bases, and 28 bases lay in between. The CDR3 DNA reads as TGCGCCAGCAGCCAGGTCTACCTGTACCAAGAGACCCTGGAAGAGCAGTTCTTC. It specifies CASSQVYLYQETLEEQFF.

On this clonotype: With a much larger clone just one base away, this may be a read error. The chain recombines TRBV20-1 with TRBJ2-7, with 7 bases lining up with TRBD1. The CDR3 loop spans 13 amino acids. The germline V gene encodes CDR1 DFQATT and CDR2 SNEGSKA (reference sequence). The V and J ends lost 5 bases and 0 bases, in that order; junction bases with no gene match: 4. The CDR3 DNA sequence: TGCAGTGCTCTCCGGGACAGCTCCTACGAGCAGTACTTC. Amino acid sequence: CSALRDSSYEQYF.

The chain links TRBV29-1 to TRBJ2-7; TRBD1 aligns across 7 bases. The CDR3 is 13 amino acids. Losses at the gene ends were 6 bases for V and 6 bases for J; bases not matched to a gene: 11. Germline V gives CDR1 SQVTM, CDR2 ANQGSEA. CDR3 bases: TGCAGCGTAGGACAGGAGGCAGGGGGCGAGCAGTACTTC. Protein product: CSVGQEAGGEQYF.

The V and J genes are TRBV14 and TRBJ1-1; 7 nucleotides match TRBD1. Trimming took 5 bases from V and 8 from J; bases not matched to a gene: 5. The CDR3 runs 12 residues. Germline CDR1 is SGHDN and CDR2 is FVKESK. This chain's CDR3 is CASSSRTGEAFF. The CDR3 DNA is TGTGCCAGCAGCTCCCGGACAGGAGAAGCTTTCTTT.

There are many counts of this clonotype. This chain joins TRBV4-3 and TRBJ1-4; 8 bases match TRBD1. V was pared by 4 bases and J by 7 bases, with 8 bases of the junction left unmatched. From germline, CDR1 is LGHNA and CDR2 YSLEER. There are 15 residues in the CDR3. CDR3 in amino acids: CASSRRTGLGEKLFF. The CDR3 coding sequence is TGCGCCAGCAGCCGTCGGACAGGGTTAGGTGAAAAACTGTTTTTT.